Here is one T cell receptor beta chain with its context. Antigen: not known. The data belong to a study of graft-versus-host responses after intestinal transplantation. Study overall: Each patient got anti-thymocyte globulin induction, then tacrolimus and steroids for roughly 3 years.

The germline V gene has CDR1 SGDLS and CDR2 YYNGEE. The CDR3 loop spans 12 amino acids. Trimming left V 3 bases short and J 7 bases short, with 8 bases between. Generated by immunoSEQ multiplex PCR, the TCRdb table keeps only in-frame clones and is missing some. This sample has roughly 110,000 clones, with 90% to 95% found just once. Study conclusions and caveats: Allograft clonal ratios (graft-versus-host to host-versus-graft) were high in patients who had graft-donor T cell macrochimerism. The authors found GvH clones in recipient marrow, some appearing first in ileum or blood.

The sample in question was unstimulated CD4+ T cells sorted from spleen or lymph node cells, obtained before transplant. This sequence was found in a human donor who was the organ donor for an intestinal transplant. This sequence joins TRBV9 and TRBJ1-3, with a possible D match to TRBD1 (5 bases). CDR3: CASSGSGNTIYF. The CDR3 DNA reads TGTGCCAGCAGCGGATCAGGGAACACCATATATTTT.